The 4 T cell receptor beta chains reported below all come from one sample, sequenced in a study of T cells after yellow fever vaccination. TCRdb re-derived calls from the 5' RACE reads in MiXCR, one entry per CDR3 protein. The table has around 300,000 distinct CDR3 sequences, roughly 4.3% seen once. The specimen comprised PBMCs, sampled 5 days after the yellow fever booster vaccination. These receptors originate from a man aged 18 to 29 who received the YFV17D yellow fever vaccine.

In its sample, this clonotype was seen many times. The DNA for the CDR3 is TGTGCCAGCAGCCCCGGAGGATTTCAGCCCCAGCATTTT. Its protein is CASSPGGFQPQHF. This sequence joins TRBV7-8 and TRBJ1-5; D is unclear. Germline CDR1 and CDR2: SGHVS and FQNEAQ. The CDR3 runs 13 residues. Trimming pared 5 bases from V and 6 bases from J, leaving 11 bases between.

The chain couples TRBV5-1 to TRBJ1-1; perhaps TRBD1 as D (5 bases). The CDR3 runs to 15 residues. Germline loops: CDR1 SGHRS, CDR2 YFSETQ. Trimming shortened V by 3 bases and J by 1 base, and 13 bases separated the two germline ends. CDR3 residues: CASSSPDRKNTEAFF. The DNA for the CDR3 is TGCGCCAGCAGCTCTCCAGACAGAAAGAACACTGAAGCTTTCTTT.

CDR3 amino acids: CASSLGQGLYEQYV. DNA of the CDR3: TGTGCCAGCAGCTTAGGACAGGGATTGTACGAGCAGTACGTC. The chain combines TRBV11-3 with TRBJ2-7; 7 positions match TRBD1. The germline CDR1 and CDR2 sequences are SGHNT and YENEEA. J gave up 4 bases and V 1 base, and 4 bases lay outside the gene matches. The CDR3 consists of 14 residues.

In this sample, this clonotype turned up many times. CDR3 nucleotides: TGTGCCAGCAGTTATCGTTTTACGGGGCAGGCGAGAAACACTGAAGCTTTCTTT. The encoded protein is CASSYRFTGQARNTEAFF. The V and J genes are TRBV6-2 or TRBV6-3 and TRBJ1-1, with a weak D call TRBD1 (5 bases). With 3 bases removed from V and 2 bases from J, the gap between germline ends came to 22 bases. The germline gives CDR1 MNHEY, CDR2 SVGEGT. This CDR3 is 18 amino acids long.